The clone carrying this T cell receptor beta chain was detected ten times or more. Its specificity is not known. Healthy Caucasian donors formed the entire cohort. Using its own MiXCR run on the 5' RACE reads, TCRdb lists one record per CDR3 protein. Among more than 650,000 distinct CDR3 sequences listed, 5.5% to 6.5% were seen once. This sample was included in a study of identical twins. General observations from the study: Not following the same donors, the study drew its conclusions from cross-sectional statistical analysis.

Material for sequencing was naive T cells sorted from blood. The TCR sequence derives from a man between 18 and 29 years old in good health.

The CDR3 region has the DNA TGCAGTGCGGGACAGGGACCTAACTATGGCTACACCTTC. Protein sequence: CSAGQGPNYGYTF. This sequence joins TRBV20-1 and TRBJ1-2, with 9 nucleotides matching TRBD1. Looked up from germline, CDR1 is DFQATT and CDR2 is SNEGSKA (reference sequence). This CDR3 has 13 residues. Trimming at V came to 6 bases and at J to 0 bases, leaving 2 bases not matched to a gene.